Shown below are 9 T cell receptor beta chains from a single sample sequenced in a study of T cells in Graves' hyperthyroidism and ophthalmopathy. RNA transcripts gave rise to amplified TCR beta CDR3 regions. Initially, a first-round RT-PCR of the TCR CDR3 employed the HTBI primer set. TCRdb independently ran MiXCR on the multiplex PCR reads; one entry per CDR3 protein. The sample holds approximately 620,000 distinct CDR3 sequences, about a sixth seen once. Sample: blood. Source of these receptors: a woman aged 40 to 55 with Graves' ophthalmopathy.

Only a few counts were recorded for this clonotype. J is TRBJ2-2 and V is TRBV4-1; TRBD1 matches 8 bases. The CDR3 runs to 17 residues. The ends lost 4 bases at V and 7 bases at J; junction bases unmatched: 14. The germline CDR1 and CDR2 sequences are MGHRA and YSYEKL. The CDR3 sequence: CASSPTGAALLGGELFF. The CDR3 region has the DNA TGCGCCAGCAGCCCGACAGGGGCTGCTCTACTAGGCGGGGAGCTGTTTTTT.

This clonotype was seen repeatedly, ten times or more. The chain has TRBV3-1 and TRBJ2-3; D is possibly TRBD2 (5 bases). The germline CDR1 and CDR2 sequences are LGHDT and YNNKEL (reference sequence). With 4 bases removed from V and 1 base from J, the gap between germline ends came to 18 bases. The CDR3 loop spans 17 amino acids. CDR3 nucleotides: TGTGCCAGCAGCCGGGCGATAGGGTTCGGGGGCACAGATACGCAGTATTTT. As protein: CASSRAIGFGGTDTQYF.

This clonotype was picked up many times. The chain has TRBV12-3 or TRBV12-4 and TRBJ2-7, with D uncertain. V was clipped by 2 bases and J by 3 bases, with 8 bases between them. There are 13 residues in the CDR3. CDR3 DNA sequence: TGTGCCAGCAGTTTAATAGGCGTCTACGAGCAGTACTTC. Protein: CASSLIGVYEQYF.

This clonotype was counted at least ten times. The rearrangement joins TRBV30 to TRBJ2-1; the D gene is possibly TRBD1 (6 bases). Trimming stripped 2 bases from V and 5 bases from J, with 10 bases between. The CDR3 has 13 amino acids. Germline assignment: CDR1 GTSNPN and CDR2 SVGIG (reference sequence). The CDR3: CAWSTDSNNEQFF. The CDR3 DNA reads as TGTGCCTGGAGTACGGACAGCAACAATGAGCAGTTCTTC. Looking up the rest from reference TRBV30 and TRBJ2-1 gives the full variable domain: SQTIHQWPATLVQPVGSPLSLECTVEGTSNPNLYWYRQAAGRGLQLLFYSVGIGQISSEVPQNLSASRPQDRQFILSSKKLLLSDSGFYLCAWSTDSNNEQFFGPGTRLTVL.

V usage is TRBV3-1 and J usage is TRBJ1-2; D gene unclear. The V end lost 6 bases, the J end lost 6 bases, and 8 bases lay between the germline ends. In germline, CDR1 is LGHDT, CDR2 YNNKEL (reference sequence). The CDR3 totals 11 residues. The CDR3 loop is CASRTGNGYTF. CDR3 in DNA: TGTGCCAGCAGAACCGGGAATGGCTACACCTTC.

This clonotype appeared many times. This chain joins TRBV7-9 and TRBJ1-1; TRBD1 agrees at 7 bases. The V gene's germline CDR1 is SEHNR and CDR2 FQNEAQ (reference sequence). The CDR3 length is 17 residues. After removal of 3 bases from V and 5 bases from J, the junction contained 15 bases not matched to a gene. The CDR3 sequence is CASSFRGGDSARTEAFF. For the CDR3, the DNA is TGTGCCAGCAGCTTCCGAGGGGGCGATTCGGCCCGAACTGAAGCTTTCTTT. Together with reference TRBV7-9 and TRBJ1-1, the CDR3 gives the full variable domain: DTGVSQNPRHKITKRGQNVTFRCDPISEHNRLYWYRQTLGQGPEFLTYFQNEAQLEKSRLLSDRFSAERPKGSFSTLEIQRTEQGDSAMYLCASSFRGGDSARTEAFFGQGTRLTVV.

The genes are TRBV10-1 and TRBJ2-7; 13 bases are a match to TRBD2. Germline CDR1 is WNHNN and CDR2 is SYGVQD (reference sequence). The CDR3 totals 16 residues. V shed 2 bases, J shed 6 bases, and the junction held 7 bases outside the gene matches. CDR3 bases: TGCGCCAGCAGTGAGAGGACTAGCGGGAGTGGCAGCGAGCAGTACTTC. This codes for CASSERTSGSGSEQYF.

This clonotype was detected a few times. CDR3 sequence (DNA): TGCGCCAGCAGCCAATTAGGGATCTTGGTGCAAGAGACCCAGTACTTC. It codes for CASSQLGILVQETQYF. The rearrangement joins TRBV4-1 to TRBJ2-5; D unclear. Germline V gives CDR1 MGHRA, CDR2 YSYEKL. The V end was cut by 2 bases, the J end by 2 bases, with 15 bases between. CDR3 length equals 16 residues.

This clonotype was found a few times. The chain recombines TRBV6-1 with TRBJ2-4, with 9 bases fitting TRBD1. After removal of 6 bases from V and 7 bases from J, the junction contained 4 bases not matched to a gene. CDR1 is MNHNS, CDR2 SASEGT, per germline. This CDR3 has 13 residues. The CDR3 nucleotides read TGTGCCAGCAGCCGGGACAGGGAGAACATTCAGTACTTC. This sequence encodes CASSRDRENIQYF.